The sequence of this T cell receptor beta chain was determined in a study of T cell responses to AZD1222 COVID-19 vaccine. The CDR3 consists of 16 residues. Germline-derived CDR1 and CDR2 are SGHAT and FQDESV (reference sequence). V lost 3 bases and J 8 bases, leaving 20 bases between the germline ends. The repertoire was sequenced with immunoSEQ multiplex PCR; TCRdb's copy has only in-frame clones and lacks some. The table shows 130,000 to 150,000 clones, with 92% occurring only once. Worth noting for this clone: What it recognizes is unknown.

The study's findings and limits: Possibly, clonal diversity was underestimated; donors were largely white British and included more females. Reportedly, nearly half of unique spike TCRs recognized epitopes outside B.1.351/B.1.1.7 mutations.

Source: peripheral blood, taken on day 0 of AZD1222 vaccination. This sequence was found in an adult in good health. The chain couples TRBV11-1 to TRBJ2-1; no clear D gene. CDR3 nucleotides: TGTGCCAGCAGCTTTAGGACCCTACGAACAACCTATGAGCAGTTCTTC. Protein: CASSFRTLRTTYEQFF.